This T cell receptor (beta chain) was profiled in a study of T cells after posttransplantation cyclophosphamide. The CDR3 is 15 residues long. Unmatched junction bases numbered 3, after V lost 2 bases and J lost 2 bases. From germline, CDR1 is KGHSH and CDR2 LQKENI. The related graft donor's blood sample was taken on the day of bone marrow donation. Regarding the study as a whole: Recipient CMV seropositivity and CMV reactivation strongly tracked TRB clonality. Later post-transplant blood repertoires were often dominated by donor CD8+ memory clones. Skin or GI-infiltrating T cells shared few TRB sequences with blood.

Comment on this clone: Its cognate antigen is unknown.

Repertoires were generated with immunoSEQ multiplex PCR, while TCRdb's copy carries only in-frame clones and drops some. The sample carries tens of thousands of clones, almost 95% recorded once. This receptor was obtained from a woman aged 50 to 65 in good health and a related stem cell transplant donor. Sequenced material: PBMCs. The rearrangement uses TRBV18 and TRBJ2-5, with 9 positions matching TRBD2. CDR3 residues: CASSPAAGGQETQYF. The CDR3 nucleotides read TGTGCCAGCTCACCAGCAGCGGGGGGACAAGAGACCCAGTACTTC.